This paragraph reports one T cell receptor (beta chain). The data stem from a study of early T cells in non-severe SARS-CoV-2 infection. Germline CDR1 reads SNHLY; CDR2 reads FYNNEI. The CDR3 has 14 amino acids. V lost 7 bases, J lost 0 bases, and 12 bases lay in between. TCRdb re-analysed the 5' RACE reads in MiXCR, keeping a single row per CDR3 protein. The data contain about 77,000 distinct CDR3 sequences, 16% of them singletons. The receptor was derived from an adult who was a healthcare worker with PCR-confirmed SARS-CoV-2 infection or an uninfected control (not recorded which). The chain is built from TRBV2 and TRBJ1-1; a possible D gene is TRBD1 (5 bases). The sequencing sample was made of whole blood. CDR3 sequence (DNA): TGTGCCAGCACCCAGTTAGGGGTGAACACTGAAGCTTTCTTT. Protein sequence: CASTQLGVNTEAFF.